Listed below are T cell receptor beta chains from one sample, sequenced in a study of blood T cell repertoires in COVID-19. Only in-frame clones appear in the TCRdb table, and some are missing; sequencing was by immunoSEQ multiplex PCR. This sample has 100,000 or so clones, with 85% found just once. Specimen: peripheral blood. Source of these receptors: a woman in her sixties or seventies with active or convalescent COVID-19. Each CDR3 is given with its conserved first and last residue. The D gene is left open where the match is weak. Not all rows give a size; the values are once, few, many and, for expanded clones, a class.

CDR3 protein: CASTARMGVHEQYF
CDR3 DNA: TGCGCCAGCACGGCTCGGATGGGAGTCCACGAGCAGTACTTC
V gene: TRBV4-1
D gene: NA
J gene: TRBJ2-7
clone size: NA

CDR3 protein: CASSGQGLDTGELFF
CDR3 DNA: TGTGCCAGCAGCGGACAGGGATTGGACACCGGGGAGCTGTTTTTT
V gene: TRBV2
D gene: TRBD1
J gene: TRBJ2-2
clone size: few

CDR3 protein: CASSENLLGYNEQFF
CDR3 DNA: TGTGCCAGCAGTGAAAATTTACTCGGCTACAATGAGCAGTTCTTC
V gene: TRBV6-1
D gene: NA
J gene: TRBJ2-1
clone size: NA

CDR3 protein: CASSAQQGLPTDTQYF
CDR3 DNA: TGCGCCAGCAGCGCCCAGCAAGGACTCCCCACAGATACGCAGTATTTT
V gene: TRBV10-1
D gene: NA
J gene: TRBJ2-3
clone size: NA

CDR3 protein: CASSQDGREAQYF
CDR3 DNA: TGCGCCAGCAGCCAAGATGGCCGGGAAGCCCAGTACTTC
V gene: TRBV4-3
D gene: NA
J gene: TRBJ2-5
clone size: NA

CDR3 protein: CASSPVTGGIKAFF
CDR3 DNA: TGTGCCAGCTCACCTGTGACAGGGGGCATTAAAGCTTTCTTT
V gene: TRBV18
D gene: TRBD1
J gene: TRBJ1-1
clone size: NA

CDR3 protein: CASSPRQGRAEAFF
CDR3 DNA: TGTGCCAGCAGCCCTCGACAGGGGAGGGCTGAAGCTTTCTTT
V gene: TRBV7-6
D gene: TRBD1
J gene: TRBJ1-1
clone size: once

CDR3 protein: CASSPGQNTEAFF
CDR3 DNA: TGTGCCAGCAGTCCCGGACAGAACACTGAAGCTTTCTTT
V gene: TRBV12-3/TRBV12-4
D gene: NA
J gene: TRBJ1-1
clone size: NA

CDR3 protein: CASSLRASGGFYEQYF
CDR3 DNA: TGTGCCAGCAGTTTAAGGGCTAGCGGGGGATTCTACGAGCAGTACTTC
V gene: TRBV27
D gene: TRBD2
J gene: TRBJ2-7
clone size: NA

CDR3 protein: CASSRWTSGVGDTQYF
CDR3 DNA: TGTGCCAGCAGCCGCTGGACTAGCGGGGTGGGAGATACGCAGTATTTT
V gene: TRBV7-2
D gene: TRBD2
J gene: TRBJ2-3
clone size: once

CDR3 protein: CASNPGHLGGVKNTEAFF
CDR3 DNA: TGTGCCAGCAACCCCGGACACCTAGGGGGGGTTAAGAACACTGAAGCTTTCTTT
V gene: TRBV7-8
D gene: NA
J gene: TRBJ1-1
clone size: NA

CDR3 protein: CASSSVGGPNQPQHF
CDR3 DNA: TGTGCCAGCAGCTCAGTGGGGGGGCCCAATCAGCCCCAGCATTTT
V gene: TRBV7-2
D gene: NA
J gene: TRBJ1-5
clone size: NA

CDR3 protein: CASSYPPGTNEKLFF
CDR3 DNA: TGTGCCAGCAGTTACCCGCCGGGAACTAATGAAAAACTGTTTTTT
V gene: TRBV6-6
D gene: NA
J gene: TRBJ1-4
clone size: NA

CDR3 protein: CASSLVSSVYGYTF
CDR3 DNA: TGTGCCAGCAGCTTAGTCTCGTCTGTTTATGGCTACACCTTC
V gene: TRBV7-9
D gene: NA
J gene: TRBJ1-2
clone size: NA

CDR3 protein: CASSQEGQNYGYTF
CDR3 DNA: TGCGCCAGCAGCCAAGAGGGACAGAACTATGGCTACACCTTC
V gene: TRBV4-1
D gene: TRBD1
J gene: TRBJ1-2
clone size: NA

CDR3 protein: CASNRGKRESYEQYF
CDR3 DNA: TGTGCCAGCAATCGTGGCAAGCGGGAATCCTACGAGCAGTACTTC
V gene: TRBV6-4
D gene: TRBD2
J gene: TRBJ2-7
clone size: NA

CDR3 protein: CASSQNSGTGGEQYF
CDR3 DNA: TGCGCCAGCAGCCAAAACTCCGGGACAGGGGGCGAGCAGTACTTC
V gene: TRBV5-1
D gene: TRBD1
J gene: TRBJ2-7
clone size: NA

CDR3 protein: CASSVFGTGRAFF
CDR3 DNA: TGTGCCAGCAGTGTATTTGGGACAGGGCGAGCTTTCTTT
V gene: TRBV2
D gene: TRBD1
J gene: TRBJ1-1
clone size: NA

CDR3 protein: CASSEDSYNEKLFF
CDR3 DNA: TGCGCCAGCAGCGAGGACAGTTACAATGAAAAACTGTTTTTT
V gene: TRBV10-1
D gene: NA
J gene: TRBJ1-4
clone size: NA

CDR3 protein: CASSDLGVGNTIYF
CDR3 DNA: TGTGCCAGCAGTGATCTAGGGGTGGGAAACACCATATATTTT
V gene: TRBV6-1
D gene: NA
J gene: TRBJ1-3
clone size: NA

CDR3 protein: CASSPFGEPTDTQYF
CDR3 DNA: TGTGCCAGCTCACCCTTTGGGGAGCCCACAGATACGCAGTATTTT
V gene: TRBV18
D gene: NA
J gene: TRBJ2-3
clone size: NA

CDR3 protein: CAISGERGGESYNEQFF
CDR3 DNA: TGTGCCATCAGTGGAGAGCGGGGGGGGGAATCCTACAATGAGCAGTTCTTC
V gene: TRBV10-3
D gene: TRBD2
J gene: TRBJ2-1
clone size: few

CDR3 protein: CASSSGQFQETQYF
CDR3 DNA: TGCGCCAGCAGCTCTGGGCAATTCCAAGAGACCCAGTACTTC
V gene: TRBV5-1
D gene: NA
J gene: TRBJ2-5
clone size: NA

CDR3 protein: CASSITQGSGYTF
CDR3 DNA: TGTGCCAGTAGTATAACCCAGGGAAGTGGCTACACCTTC
V gene: TRBV19
D gene: NA
J gene: TRBJ1-2
clone size: NA

CDR3 protein: CASSLAAEGEQYF
CDR3 DNA: TGTGCCAGCAGCTTAGCCGCAGAGGGCGAGCAGTACTTC
V gene: TRBV7-2
D gene: NA
J gene: TRBJ2-7
clone size: NA

CDR3 protein: CASSVSFQVETQYF
CDR3 DNA: TGTGCCAGTAGTGTCAGCTTTCAGGTGGAGACCCAGTACTTC
V gene: TRBV19
D gene: NA
J gene: TRBJ2-5
clone size: NA

CDR3 protein: CASSFVVGGSSSNQPQHF
CDR3 DNA: TGTGCCAGCAGTTTCGTGGTTGGCGGTTCATCGAGCAATCAGCCCCAGCATTTT
V gene: TRBV27
D gene: NA
J gene: TRBJ1-5
clone size: NA

CDR3 protein: CASSRTGTDGYTF
CDR3 DNA: TGCGCCAGCAGCCGGACAGGGACGGATGGCTACACCTTC
V gene: TRBV5-1
D gene: TRBD1
J gene: TRBJ1-2
clone size: NA

CDR3 protein: CASSHGGTGAGGYTF
CDR3 DNA: TGCGCCAGCAGCCACGGAGGGACAGGGGCCGGGGGCTACACCTTC
V gene: TRBV5-1
D gene: TRBD1
J gene: TRBJ1-2
clone size: NA

CDR3 protein: CASSSRFYGYTF
CDR3 DNA: TGTGCCAGCAGTTCCCGGTTCTATGGCTACACCTTC
V gene: TRBV6-5
D gene: NA
J gene: TRBJ1-2
clone size: many

CDR3 protein: CASSEGQAYNSPLHF
CDR3 DNA: TGTGCCAGCAGTGAAGGGCAGGCCTATAATTCACCCCTCCACTTT
V gene: TRBV6-1
D gene: NA
J gene: TRBJ1-6
clone size: NA

CDR3 protein: CASRTGTGIYEQYF
CDR3 DNA: TGTGCCAGCAGGACCGGGACAGGGATCTACGAGCAGTACTTC
V gene: TRBV27
D gene: TRBD1
J gene: TRBJ2-7
clone size: NA

CDR3 protein: CASRAIGTGGLRPQHF
CDR3 DNA: TGTGCCAGTAGAGCTATAGGGACAGGGGGACTACGGCCCCAGCATTTT
V gene: TRBV19
D gene: TRBD1
J gene: TRBJ1-5
clone size: many

CDR3 protein: CASSQPPTAGGDGYTF
CDR3 DNA: TGCGCCAGCAGTCAACCTCCGACCGCAGGGGGCGATGGCTACACCTTC
V gene: TRBV23-1
D gene: TRBD1
J gene: TRBJ1-2
clone size: NA

CDR3 protein: CASIVPLWGGGYTF
CDR3 DNA: TGTGCCAGTATCGTTCCGTTATGGGGGGGAGGCTACACCTTC
V gene: TRBV6-5
D gene: NA
J gene: TRBJ1-2
clone size: NA

CDR3 protein: CASSFAGTSSTDTQYF
CDR3 DNA: TGTGCCAGCAGCTTCGCCGGGACTAGCAGCACAGATACGCAGTATTTT
V gene: TRBV21-1
D gene: NA
J gene: TRBJ2-3
clone size: NA

CDR3 protein: CASSHGQTIYEQYF
CDR3 DNA: TGTGCCAGCAGCCACGGACAGACGATCTACGAGCAGTACTTC
V gene: TRBV5-5
D gene: NA
J gene: TRBJ2-7
clone size: NA

CDR3 protein: CASSEGTSGGELFF
CDR3 DNA: TGCGCCAGCAGTGAAGGGACAAGTGGCGGGGAGCTGTTTTTT
V gene: TRBV10-1
D gene: NA
J gene: TRBJ2-2
clone size: NA

CDR3 protein: CASSQDPTERDRGGCQGEQYF
CDR3 DNA: TGTGCCAGCAGCCAAGACCCAACAGAGCGCGACAGGGGAGGATGTCAGGGCGAGCAGTACTTC
V gene: TRBV3-1/TRBV3-2
D gene: TRBD1
J gene: TRBJ2-7
clone size: once

CDR3 protein: CASSVNRGNSPLHF
CDR3 DNA: TGTGCCAGCAGTGTCAACAGGGGGAATTCACCCCTCCACTTT
V gene: TRBV2
D gene: TRBD1
J gene: TRBJ1-6
clone size: NA

CDR3 protein: CASSDMRGGEQFF
CDR3 DNA: TGTGCCAGCTCAGATATGCGGGGGGGTGAGCAGTTCTTC
V gene: TRBV18
D gene: TRBD2
J gene: TRBJ2-1
clone size: NA

CDR3 protein: CASSSGSTGHGGELFF
CDR3 DNA: TGCGCCAGCAGCTCAGGGTCCACAGGCCATGGCGGGGAGCTGTTTTTT
V gene: TRBV5-1
D gene: NA
J gene: TRBJ2-2
clone size: NA

CDR3 protein: CASSPSTATMNTEAFF
CDR3 DNA: TGTGCCAGCTCACCATCGACAGCTACCATGAACACTGAAGCTTTCTTT
V gene: TRBV18
D gene: NA
J gene: TRBJ1-1
clone size: NA

CDR3 protein: CASSSPRTGGGYTF
CDR3 DNA: TGTGCCAGCAGCTCCCCCCGGACAGGGGGCGGCTACACCTTC
V gene: TRBV11-2
D gene: TRBD1
J gene: TRBJ1-2
clone size: NA

CDR3 protein: CASSSLNRGRGGDTEAFF
CDR3 DNA: TGTGCCAGCAGCAGCCTAAACAGGGGGCGCGGGGGAGACACTGAAGCTTTCTTT
V gene: TRBV5-8
D gene: TRBD1
J gene: TRBJ1-1
clone size: NA

CDR3 protein: CASGLEAFYNEQFF
CDR3 DNA: TGTGCCAGCGGACTAGAGGCGTTCTACAATGAGCAGTTCTTC
V gene: TRBV6-6
D gene: TRBD2
J gene: TRBJ2-1
clone size: few

CDR3 protein: CASSSGDRGTTDTQYF
CDR3 DNA: TGTGCCAGCAGCTCCGGGGACAGGGGGACCACAGATACGCAGTATTTT
V gene: TRBV7-2
D gene: TRBD1
J gene: TRBJ2-3
clone size: NA

CDR3 protein: CASSPGTGYTEAFF
CDR3 DNA: TGTGCCAGCTCTCCCGGGACAGGGTACACTGAAGCTTTCTTT
V gene: TRBV18
D gene: TRBD1
J gene: TRBJ1-1
clone size: NA

CDR3 protein: CASSLDRTSFYGYTF
CDR3 DNA: TGTGCCAGCAGTTTAGACAGGACCTCCTTCTATGGCTACACCTTC
V gene: TRBV27
D gene: NA
J gene: TRBJ1-2
clone size: NA

CDR3 protein: CAIPLRHTNYEQYF
CDR3 DNA: TGTGCCATTCCCCTGAGACACACGAACTACGAGCAGTACTTC
V gene: TRBV10-3
D gene: NA
J gene: TRBJ2-7
clone size: NA

CDR3 protein: CASSTRLAGALSSYNEQFF
CDR3 DNA: TGTGCCAGTAGTACCAGACTAGCGGGGGCCTTAAGCTCCTACAATGAGCAGTTCTTC
V gene: TRBV19
D gene: TRBD2
J gene: TRBJ2-1
clone size: NA

CDR3 protein: CASSEGTGVNSPLHF
CDR3 DNA: TGTGCCAGCAGTGAAGGGACAGGGGTAAATTCACCCCTCCACTTT
V gene: TRBV2
D gene: TRBD1
J gene: TRBJ1-6
clone size: once

CDR3 protein: CASRDRGASGNTIYF
CDR3 DNA: TGTGCCAGCAGGGACAGGGGGGCCTCTGGAAACACCATATATTTT
V gene: TRBV7-9
D gene: TRBD1
J gene: TRBJ1-3
clone size: NA

CDR3 protein: CASSLNGGAGQETQYF
CDR3 DNA: TGCGCCAGCAGCTTGAACGGGGGTGCCGGCCAAGAGACCCAGTACTTC
V gene: TRBV5-1
D gene: NA
J gene: TRBJ2-5
clone size: NA

CDR3 protein: CASSLFSGANVLTF
CDR3 DNA: TGTGCCAGCAGCCTATTCTCTGGGGCCAACGTCCTGACTTTC
V gene: TRBV7-2
D gene: NA
J gene: TRBJ2-6
clone size: NA

CDR3 protein: CASGQGIYGYTF
CDR3 DNA: TGTGCCAGCGGTCAGGGGATCTATGGCTACACCTTC
V gene: TRBV2
D gene: NA
J gene: TRBJ1-2
clone size: NA

CDR3 protein: CASSNPGQGLNQPQHF
CDR3 DNA: TGTGCCAGCAGTAACCCCGGGCAGGGACTAAATCAGCCCCAGCATTTT
V gene: TRBV28
D gene: NA
J gene: TRBJ1-5
clone size: NA

CDR3 protein: CASSSISRGSDGYTF
CDR3 DNA: TGTGCCAGCAGTTCAATATCCAGGGGTTCCGATGGCTACACCTTC
V gene: TRBV6-5
D gene: NA
J gene: TRBJ1-2
clone size: NA

CDR3 protein: CATRQGFTEAFF
CDR3 DNA: TGTGCCACCCGACAGGGTTTTACTGAAGCTTTCTTT
V gene: TRBV6-5
D gene: TRBD1
J gene: TRBJ1-1
clone size: NA

CDR3 protein: CASSEFGQGGTTEAFF
CDR3 DNA: TGTGCCAGCAGTGAATTCGGACAGGGTGGTACCACTGAAGCTTTCTTT
V gene: TRBV6-1
D gene: TRBD1
J gene: TRBJ1-1
clone size: NA